The rows below give T cell receptor beta chains drawn from one sample of a study of blood T cell repertoires in COVID-19. The assay was immunoSEQ multiplex PCR, and TCRdb's table has in-frame clones only and misses some. Among 210,000 or so clones listed, under 85% were seen once. Material: peripheral blood. These receptors were obtained from a woman older than 75 with COVID-19, enrolled during active disease. The CDR3 runs from the conserved cysteine through the conserved F or W. Each record gives: J gene, V gene, D gene, clone size, CDR3 protein, CDR3 DNA. D genes are given only for firm matches. Clone size is not always given. Where it is, it says once, few, many or a class for expanded clones.

>TRBJ2-5|TRBV6-6|NA|once
CASRLTTGGWEETQYF
TGTGCCAGCAGGCTCACGACTGGGGGGTGGGAAGAGACCCAGTACTTC
>TRBJ1-1|TRBV11-3|NA|NA
CASSLGEGREAFF
TGTGCCAGCAGTTTAGGAGAGGGAAGGGAAGCTTTCTTT
>TRBJ1-1|TRBV7-2|NA|few
CASSLVPGMNTEAFF
TGTGCCAGCAGCTTAGTGCCGGGAATGAACACTGAAGCTTTCTTT
>TRBJ2-3|TRBV7-2|TRBD2|once
CASSPRGGTDTQYF
TGTGCCAGCAGCCCCCGGGGGGGGACAGATACGCAGTATTTT
>TRBJ1-6|TRBV3-1/TRBV3-2|NA|NA
CASSQAQRNNSPLHF
TGTGCCAGCAGCCAAGCACAGAGAAATAATTCACCCCTCCACTTT
>TRBJ2-7|TRBV5-5|NA|NA
CASSLWRADSYEQYF
TGTGCCAGCAGCTTGTGGCGGGCCGACTCCTACGAGCAGTACTTC
>TRBJ1-3|TRBV5-1|NA|few
CASSPAGAGSGNTIYF
TGCGCCAGCAGCCCGGCCGGCGCAGGGTCTGGAAACACCATATATTTT
>TRBJ1-6|TRBV19|TRBD1|NA
CASSAGQYNSPLHF
TGTGCCAGTAGTGCGGGACAGTATAATTCACCCCTCCACTTT
>TRBJ1-5|TRBV6-5|NA|once
CASIPRGVNRRAQHF
TGTGCCAGCATCCCCCGGGGGGTAAATCGTAGGGCCCAGCATTTT
>TRBJ2-7|TRBV25-1|NA|NA
CASSEGDRHEQYF
TGTGCCAGCAGTGAAGGCGACAGGCACGAGCAGTACTTC
>TRBJ1-1|TRBV20-1|NA|NA
CSAREGLGAFF
TGCAGTGCTAGGGAGGGGTTGGGAGCTTTCTTT
>TRBJ1-1|TRBV6-5|TRBD1|NA
CASRPTGGNEAFF
TGTGCCAGCAGGCCGACAGGGGGCAATGAAGCTTTCTTT
>TRBJ1-1|TRBV5-5|NA|few
CASSLGGSTEAFF
TGTGCCAGCAGCTTGGGAGGGTCGACTGAAGCTTTCTTT
>TRBJ1-3|TRBV18|TRBD1|once
CASSQSGGGSIGNTIYF
TGTGCCAGCTCTCAATCAGGGGGCGGATCTATTGGAAACACCATATATTTT
>TRBJ1-2|TRBV9|TRBD1|NA
CASSVGGTGNYGYTF
TGTGCCAGCAGCGTAGGAGGGACAGGGAACTATGGCTACACCTTC
>TRBJ2-1|TRBV12-3/TRBV12-4|TRBD2|many
CASTPGGKEQFF
TGTGCCAGCACGCCGGGGGGGAAAGAGCAGTTCTTC
>TRBJ1-1|TRBV6-5|NA|NA
CASSPGVSPEAFF
TGTGCCAGCAGCCCAGGGGTTTCTCCTGAAGCTTTCTTT
>TRBJ1-5|TRBV11-2|NA|NA
CASSFGLEQPQHF
TGTGCCAGCAGCTTTGGGTTGGAGCAGCCCCAGCATTTT
>TRBJ2-7|TRBV28|NA|NA
CANQRLYF
TGTGCCAACCAGAGACTGTACTTC
>TRBJ1-1|TRBV5-4|NA|NA
CASTPPRGNTEAFF
TGTGCCAGTACCCCCCCCCGGGGGAACACTGAAGCTTTCTTT
>TRBJ1-3|TRBV19|NA|NA
CASSTTPLRSSGNTIYF
TGTGCCAGTAGTACTACCCCCCTACGAAGCTCTGGAAACACCATATATTTT
>TRBJ1-1|TRBV25-1|TRBD1|NA
CASSPPTGTEEKAFF
TGTGCCAGCTCCCCGCCAACCGGGACAGAAGAGAAAGCTTTCTTT
>TRBJ1-2|TRBV28|NA|NA
CASSSRQAGEFTF
TGTGCCAGCAGTTCCCGACAGGCAGGAGAGTTCACCTTC
>TRBJ2-5|TRBV5-1|NA|NA
CASLRGSGNQETQYF
TGCGCCAGCCTGCGGGGCAGCGGCAATCAAGAGACCCAGTACTTC
>TRBJ1-1|TRBV23-1|NA|NA
CASSQSSENTEAFF
TGCGCCAGCAGTCAATCGTCAGAAAACACTGAAGCTTTCTTT
>TRBJ1-2|TRBV27|NA|NA
CASSRGGNYGYTF
TGTGCCAGCAGTCGCGGAGGGAACTATGGCTACACCTTC
>TRBJ1-4|TRBV6-5|NA|NA
CASIAYDREEKLFF
TGTGCCAGCATTGCTTACGACAGAGAAGAAAAACTGTTTTTT
>TRBJ2-1|TRBV5-1|NA|once
CASSLAGRYNEQFF
TGCGCCAGCAGCTTGGCCGGTAGATACAATGAGCAGTTCTTC
>TRBJ1-2|TRBV7-8|TRBD1|NA
CASSPGQGRGGYTF
TGTGCCAGCAGTCCTGGACAGGGGAGGGGTGGCTACACCTTC
>TRBJ2-5|TRBV7-2|NA|NA
CASSPQSPAGPPPHF
TGTGCCAGCAGCCCTCAAAGTCCGGCGGGCCCACCCCCTCACTTC
>TRBJ1-1|TRBV11-2|NA|once
CASSLLGGQTNTEAFF
TGTGCCAGCAGCCTACTGGGTGGACAGACGAACACTGAAGCTTTCTTT
>TRBJ2-7|TRBV7-3|TRBD1|NA
CASSRTTGGHYEQYF
TGTGCCAGCAGCCGAACGACAGGGGGTCATTACGAGCAGTACTTC
>TRBJ2-3|TRBV19|TRBD2|many
CASSGRRTDTQYF
TGTGCCAGTAGCGGGAGGCGCACAGATACGCAGTATTTT
>TRBJ2-1|TRBV18|TRBD2|NA
CASSPSSGGAYNEQFF
TGTGCCAGCTCACCCTCAAGCGGGGGCGCTTACAATGAGCAGTTCTTC
>TRBJ1-1|TRBV2|TRBD1|NA
CASTGTGGTEAFF
TGTGCCAGCACGGGGACAGGGGGAACTGAAGCTTTCTTT
>TRBJ1-6|TRBV7-2|TRBD1|NA
CASRTRTGDNSPLHF
TGTGCCAGCAGAACTAGGACAGGCGATAATTCACCCCTCCACTTT
>TRBJ2-3|TRBV23-1|NA|NA
CASSLSGHRITDTQYF
TGCGCCAGCAGTCTTTCCGGACATAGAATCACAGATACGCAGTATTTT
>TRBJ1-5|TRBV14|NA|NA
CASSRLQFYSNQPQHF
TGTGCCAGCAGCCGGTTACAGTTTTATAGCAATCAGCCCCAGCATTTT